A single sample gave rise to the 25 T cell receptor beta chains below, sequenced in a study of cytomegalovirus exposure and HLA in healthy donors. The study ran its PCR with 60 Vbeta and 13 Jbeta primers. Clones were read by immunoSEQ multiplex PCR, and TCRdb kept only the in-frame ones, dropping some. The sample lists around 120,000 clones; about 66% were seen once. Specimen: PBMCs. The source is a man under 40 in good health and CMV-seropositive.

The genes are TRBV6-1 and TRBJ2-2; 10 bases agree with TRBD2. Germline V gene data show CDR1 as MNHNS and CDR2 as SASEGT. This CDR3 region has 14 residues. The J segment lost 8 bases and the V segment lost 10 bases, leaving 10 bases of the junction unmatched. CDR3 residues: CATVAGGELGELFF. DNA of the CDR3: TGTGCCACCGTAGCGGGAGGAGAACTTGGGGAGCTGTTTTTT.

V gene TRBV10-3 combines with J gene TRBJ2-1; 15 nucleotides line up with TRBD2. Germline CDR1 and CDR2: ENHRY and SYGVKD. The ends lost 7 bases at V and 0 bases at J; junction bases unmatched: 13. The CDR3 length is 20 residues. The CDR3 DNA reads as TGTGCCATCACGCGACAGGTCGGGACTAGCGGGAGGAGCTCCTACAATGAGCAGTTCTTC. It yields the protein CAITRQVGTSGRSSYNEQFF.

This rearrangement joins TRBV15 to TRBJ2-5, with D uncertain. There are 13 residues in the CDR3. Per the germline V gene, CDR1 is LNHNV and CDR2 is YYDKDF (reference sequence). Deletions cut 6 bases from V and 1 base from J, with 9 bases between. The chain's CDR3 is CATSLQFQETQYF. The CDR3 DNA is TGTGCCACCAGTTTGCAGTTCCAAGAGACCCAGTACTTC.

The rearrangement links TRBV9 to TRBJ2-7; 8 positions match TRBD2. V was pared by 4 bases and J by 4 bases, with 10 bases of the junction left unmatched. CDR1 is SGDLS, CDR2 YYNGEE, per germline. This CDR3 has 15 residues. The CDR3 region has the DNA TGTGCCAGCAGCCTCAGCGGGAGTGGGGAGTACGAGCAGTACTTC. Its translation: CASSLSGSGEYEQYF.

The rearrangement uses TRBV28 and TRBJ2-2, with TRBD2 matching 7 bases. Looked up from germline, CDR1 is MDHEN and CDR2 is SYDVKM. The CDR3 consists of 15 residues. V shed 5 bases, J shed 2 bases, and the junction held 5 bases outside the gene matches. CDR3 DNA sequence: TGTGCCAGCAGTCGACTAGCCCCTAACACCGGGGAGCTGTTTTTT. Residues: CASSRLAPNTGELFF.

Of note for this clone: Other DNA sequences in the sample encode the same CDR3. The CDR3 DNA reads TGCGCCAGCAGCACGGCGGCTAGCAACTACGAGCAGTACTTC. Protein sequence: CASSTAASNYEQYF. V and J are TRBV5-1 and TRBJ2-7; possibly TRBD2 for D (5 bases). Trimming pared 4 bases from V and 3 bases from J, leaving 14 bases between. The CDR3 is 14 residues long. The V gene's germline CDR1 is SGHRS and CDR2 YFSETQ.

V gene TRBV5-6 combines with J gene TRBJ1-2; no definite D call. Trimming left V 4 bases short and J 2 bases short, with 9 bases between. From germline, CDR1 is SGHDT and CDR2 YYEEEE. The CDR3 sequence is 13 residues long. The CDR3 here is CASSPWANYGYTF. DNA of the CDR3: TGTGCCAGCAGCCCCTGGGCGAACTATGGCTACACCTTC.

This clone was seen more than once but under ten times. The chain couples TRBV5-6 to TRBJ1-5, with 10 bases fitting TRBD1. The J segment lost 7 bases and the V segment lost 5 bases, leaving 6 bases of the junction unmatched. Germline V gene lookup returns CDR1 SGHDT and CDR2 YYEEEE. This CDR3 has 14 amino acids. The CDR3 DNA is TGTGCCAGCAGTACGGGGACAGGGGACCAGCCCCAGCATTTT. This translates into CASSTGTGDQPQHF.

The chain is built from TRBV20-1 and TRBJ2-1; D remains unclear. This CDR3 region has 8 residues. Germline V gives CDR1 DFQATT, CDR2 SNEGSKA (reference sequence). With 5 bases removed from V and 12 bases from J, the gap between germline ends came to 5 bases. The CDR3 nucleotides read TGCAGTGCTGTCGGGCAGTTCTTC. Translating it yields CSAVGQFF.

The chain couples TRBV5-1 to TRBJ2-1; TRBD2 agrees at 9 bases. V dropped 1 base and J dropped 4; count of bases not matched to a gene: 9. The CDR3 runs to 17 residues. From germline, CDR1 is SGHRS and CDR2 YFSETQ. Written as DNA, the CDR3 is TGCGCCAGCAGCTTGCCCCCAGCGGGAGGCCCTTACAATGAGCAGTTCTTC. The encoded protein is CASSLPPAGGPYNEQFF.

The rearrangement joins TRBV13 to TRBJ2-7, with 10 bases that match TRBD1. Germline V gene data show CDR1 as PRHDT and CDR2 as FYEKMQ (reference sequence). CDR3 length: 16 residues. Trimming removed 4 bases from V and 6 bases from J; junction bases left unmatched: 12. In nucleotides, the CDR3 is TGTGCCAGCAGCTATATAGGGACAGGGGATTTGGCCGAGCAGTACTTC. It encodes CASSYIGTGDLAEQYF. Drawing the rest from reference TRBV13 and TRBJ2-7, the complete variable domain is AAGVIQSPRHLIKEKRETATLKCYPIPRHDTVYWYQQGPGQDPQFLISFYEKMQSDKGSIPDRFSAQQFSDYHSELNMSSLELGDSALYFCASSYIGTGDLAEQYFGPGTRLTVT.

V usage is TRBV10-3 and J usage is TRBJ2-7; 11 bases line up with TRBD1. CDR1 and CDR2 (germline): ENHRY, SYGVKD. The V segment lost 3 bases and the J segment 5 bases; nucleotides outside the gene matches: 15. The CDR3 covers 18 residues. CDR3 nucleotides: TGTGCCATCAGTGACTTGAGTAATCGGGACAGGGGGTATCACGAGCAGTACTTC. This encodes CAISDLSNRDRGYHEQYF.

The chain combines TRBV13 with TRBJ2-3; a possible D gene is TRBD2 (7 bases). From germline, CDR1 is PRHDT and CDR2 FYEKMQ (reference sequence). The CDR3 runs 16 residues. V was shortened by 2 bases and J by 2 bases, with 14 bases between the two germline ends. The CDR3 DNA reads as TGTGCCAGCAGCTTACAGGGGACTACTTACACAGATACGCAGTATTTT. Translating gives CASSLQGTTYTDTQYF.

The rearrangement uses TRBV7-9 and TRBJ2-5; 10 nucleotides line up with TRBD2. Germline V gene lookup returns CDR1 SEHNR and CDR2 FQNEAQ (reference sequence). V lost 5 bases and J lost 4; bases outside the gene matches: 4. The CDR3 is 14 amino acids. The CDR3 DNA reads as TGTGCCAGCAGCCAGCTAGCGGGAGTAGAGACCCAGTACTTC. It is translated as CASSQLAGVETQYF.

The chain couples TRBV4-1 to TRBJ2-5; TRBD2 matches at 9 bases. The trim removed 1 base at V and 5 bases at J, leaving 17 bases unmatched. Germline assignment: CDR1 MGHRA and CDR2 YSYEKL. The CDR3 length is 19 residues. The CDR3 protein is CASSQVHRAGGPWVETQYF. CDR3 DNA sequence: TGCGCCAGCAGCCAAGTCCACCGAGCGGGAGGTCCATGGGTGGAGACCCAGTACTTC.

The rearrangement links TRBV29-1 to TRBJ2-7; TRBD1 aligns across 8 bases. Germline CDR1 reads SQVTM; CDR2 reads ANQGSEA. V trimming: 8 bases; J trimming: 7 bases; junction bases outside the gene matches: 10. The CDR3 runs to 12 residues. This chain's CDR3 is CSTWTGPREQYF. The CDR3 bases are TGCAGCACATGGACAGGGCCGAGGGAGCAGTACTTC.

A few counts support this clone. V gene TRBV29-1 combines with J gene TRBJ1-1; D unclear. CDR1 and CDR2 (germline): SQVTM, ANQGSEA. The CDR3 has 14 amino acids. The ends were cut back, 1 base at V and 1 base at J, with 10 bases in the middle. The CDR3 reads CSVEGQWSNTEAFF. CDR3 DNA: TGCAGCGTTGAAGGGCAATGGTCGAACACTGAAGCTTTCTTT.

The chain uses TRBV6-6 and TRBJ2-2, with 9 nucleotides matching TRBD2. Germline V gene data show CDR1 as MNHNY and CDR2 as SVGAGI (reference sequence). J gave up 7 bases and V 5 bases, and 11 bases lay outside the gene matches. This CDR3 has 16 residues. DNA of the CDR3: TGTGCCAGCAGTATAGTAGCGGGAGCGCGCATCGGGGAGCTGTTTTTT. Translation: CASSIVAGARIGELFF.

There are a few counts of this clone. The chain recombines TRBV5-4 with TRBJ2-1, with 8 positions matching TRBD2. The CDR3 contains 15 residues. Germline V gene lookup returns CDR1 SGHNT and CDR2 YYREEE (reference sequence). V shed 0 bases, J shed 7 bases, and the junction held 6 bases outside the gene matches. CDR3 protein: CASSLEAGARNEQFF. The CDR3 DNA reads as TGTGCCAGCAGCTTGGAAGCGGGAGCAAGGAATGAGCAGTTCTTC.

CDR3 DNA: TGTGCCAGCAGTTTAAGGGCGGGGAGCTCCTACGAGCAGTACTTC. Its protein product is CASSLRAGSSYEQYF. This chain connects TRBV27 to TRBJ2-7; perhaps TRBD2 as D (6 bases). This CDR3 has 15 amino acids. CDR1 is MNHEY, CDR2 SMNVEV, per germline (reference sequence). Deletions cut 2 bases from V and 0 bases from J, with 11 bases between.

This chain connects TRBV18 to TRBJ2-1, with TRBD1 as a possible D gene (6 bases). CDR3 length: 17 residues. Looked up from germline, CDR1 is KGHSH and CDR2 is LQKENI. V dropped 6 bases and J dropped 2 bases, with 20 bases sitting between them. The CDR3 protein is CASSPILHEGAYNEQFF. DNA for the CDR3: TGTGCCAGCTCCCCCATTCTGCATGAGGGGGCCTACAATGAGCAGTTCTTC.

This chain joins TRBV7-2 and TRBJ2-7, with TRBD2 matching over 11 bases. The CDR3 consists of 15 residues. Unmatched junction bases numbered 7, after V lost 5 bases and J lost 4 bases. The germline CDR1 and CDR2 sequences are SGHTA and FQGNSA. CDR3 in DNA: TGTGCCAGCAGCCGCGAGGGACTAGCGGCTTACGAGCAGTACTTC. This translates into CASSREGLAAYEQYF.

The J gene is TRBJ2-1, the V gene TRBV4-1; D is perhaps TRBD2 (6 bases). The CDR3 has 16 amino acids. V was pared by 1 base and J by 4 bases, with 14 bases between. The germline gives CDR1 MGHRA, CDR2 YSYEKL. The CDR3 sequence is CASSQVYGSLYNEQFF. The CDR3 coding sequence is TGCGCCAGCAGCCAAGTTTACGGGAGCCTTTACAATGAGCAGTTCTTC.

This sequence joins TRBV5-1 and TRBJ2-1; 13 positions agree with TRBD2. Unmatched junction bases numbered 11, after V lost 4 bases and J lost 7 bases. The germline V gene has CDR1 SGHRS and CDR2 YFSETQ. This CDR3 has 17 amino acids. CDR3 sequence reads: CASSASLLAGGGNEQFF. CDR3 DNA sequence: TGCGCCAGCAGCGCTTCGCTACTAGCGGGAGGGGGTAATGAGCAGTTCTTC.

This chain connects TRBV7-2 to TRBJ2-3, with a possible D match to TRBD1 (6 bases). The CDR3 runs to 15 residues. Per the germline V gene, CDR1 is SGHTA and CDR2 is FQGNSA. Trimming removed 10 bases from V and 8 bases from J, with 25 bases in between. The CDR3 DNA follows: TGTGCCAACCTACAGGGATGGGGTTGGGGTGGTACGCAGTATTTT. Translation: CANLQGWGWGGTQYF.